This T cell receptor beta chain was captured by sequencing in a study of blood T cells in healthy people across ages. About the study: About one barcoded beta molecule per two T cells was the capture yield of template switching. Study-wide results and limits: Naive and antigen-experienced cells were not separated, limiting conclusive comparison. The recorded TCR beta diversity per million T cells decreased in a roughly linear manner with age.

Comment on this clonotype: Its antigen is unidentified.

PBMCs, at least 7 million per sample, were isolated. A sample-barcoded 5' primer and a J-beta primer mix were used in a second PCR of about 7 to 12 cycles. TCRdb re-analysed the 5' RACE reads in MiXCR, keeping a single row per CDR3 protein. The sample has about 1 million distinct CDR3 sequences, 40% to 50% seen once. Germline values: CDR1 MNHEY, CDR2 SVGAGI. V shed 4 bases and J shed 0 bases, with 10 bases lying between them. CDR3 length equals 15 residues. The specimen was blood. The chain is built from TRBV6-5 and TRBJ2-1; D might be TRBD1 (5 bases). The receptor comes from a woman aged 60 to 75 in good health. The CDR3 reads CASSSDRPSYNEQFF. The CDR3, as DNA: TGTGCCAGCAGTTCCGACAGACCCTCCTACAATGAGCAGTTCTTC.